This TCR beta chain comes out of a study of intratumoral heterogeneity in liver cancer. Trimming at V came to 1 base and at J to 0 bases, leaving 3 bases not matched to a gene. The CDR3 contains 14 residues. CDR1 is GTSNPN and CDR2 is SVGIG in the germline V gene (reference sequence). Before surgical resection, these early-stage hepatocellular carcinoma patients received no treatment. Sampled areas showed no macroscopic evidence of necrosis or hemorrhage. Using immunoSEQ multiplex PCR, the repertoire was profiled, and TCRdb retains in-frame clones only, with some absent. The top ten hold 17% of the sample, which has 20,000 or so clones, about two thirds seen once.

The material was tumor-adjacent normal tissue, obtained before any cancer treatment. The TCR originated in a woman in her 70s with hepatocellular carcinoma. The V gene is TRBV30, the J gene TRBJ2-7; 7 bases align to TRBD1. For the CDR3, the DNA is TGTGCCTGGAGTGGACAGGGTAGCTCCTACGAGCAGTACTTC. Translating gives CAWSGQGSSYEQYF.